Detailed here is one TCR beta chain. Its specificity is unknown. Germline CDR1 reads LGHNA; CDR2 reads YSLEER. The CDR3 runs 17 residues. V lost 2 bases to trimming and J lost 5 bases; unmatched junction nucleotides: 6. This sample is drawn from a study of cytomegalovirus exposure and HLA in healthy donors. For the study at large: As released early, the data held roughly 85 million unique TCRs from HLA-typed donors. Study results and limitations: Being productive about 87% or about 30% of the time was typical of most TCR beta V segments in an earlier analysis.

The PCR employed 60 Vbeta primers together with 13 Jbeta primers. Produced via immunoSEQ multiplex PCR; TCRdb's table is partial and in-frame only. The repertoire consists of over 100,000 clones, with approximately 82% occurring once and the leading ten covering 1.4% to 1.5%. V and J are TRBV4-3 and TRBJ2-3; TRBD2 matches 14 bases. Sequencing was done on a sample of PBMCs. The sequence came from a female donor in good health and CMV-seronegative. CDR3 residues: CASSQLGLAGEEDTQYF. CDR3 sequence (DNA): TGCGCCAGCAGCCAACTGGGACTAGCGGGAGAAGAAGATACGCAGTATTTT.